These 9 T cell receptor beta chains came from one sample sequenced in a study of cytomegalovirus exposure and HLA in healthy donors. PCR amplification relied on 60 Vbeta primers (plus 13 Jbeta primers). TCRdb's table, derived via immunoSEQ multiplex PCR, lists solely in-frame clones and lacks some. The table lists 100,000 or so clones, 75% to 85% of them singletons. Sequenced input: PBMCs. These TCRs come from a man younger than 30 in good health and CMV-seronegative.

This clone was found once. The chain couples TRBV5-1 to TRBJ2-7, with 11 bases aligning to TRBD2. CDR1 and CDR2 (germline): SGHRS, YFSETQ. CDR3 length equals 15 residues. V shed 5 bases, J shed 2 bases, and the junction held 6 bases outside the gene matches. The CDR3 sequence: CASRSTSGSPYEQYF. CDR3 DNA sequence: TGCGCCAGCAGATCAACTAGCGGGAGCCCCTACGAGCAGTACTTC.

The V gene is TRBV28, the J gene TRBJ2-7; D perhaps matches TRBD2 (6 bases). V was cut by 8 bases and J by 0 bases, with 17 bases left in between. This CDR3 spans 15 amino acids. Germline V gene data show CDR1 as MDHEN and CDR2 as SYDVKM. CDR3 DNA: TGTGCCAGCCTCACCAGAGCGGGTTTCTCCTACGAGCAGTACTTC. Protein: CASLTRAGFSYEQYF.

V usage is TRBV7-2 and J usage is TRBJ2-3; D is ambiguous. CDR3 length: 15 residues. Germline lookup yields CDR1 SGHTA and CDR2 FQGNSA. The ends were cut back, 1 base at V and 4 bases at J, with 12 bases in the middle. In DNA, the CDR3 is TGTGCCAGCAGCTTAGGAGCCGAGCAGGCAGATACGCAGTATTTT. Its translation: CASSLGAEQADTQYF.

CDR3 sequence reads: CASRGLGGMNTEAFF. The CDR3 DNA reads TGTGCCAGCAGGGGGCTAGGCGGTATGAACACTGAAGCTTTCTTT. The V call is TRBV6-5, the J call TRBJ1-1; possibly TRBD1 for D (5 bases). Germline V gene sequence: CDR1 MNHEY, CDR2 SVGAGI. This CDR3 spans 15 amino acids. V lost 6 bases, J lost 0 bases, and 14 bases lay in between.

This clone has only a few counts. The rearrangement joins TRBV5-1 to TRBJ1-1, with D possibly TRBD1 on 5 matching bases. The CDR3 runs to 14 residues. CDR1 and CDR2 from the germline V gene are SGHRS and YFSETQ. Trimming took 4 bases from V and 1 from J, leaving 11 bases between them. CDR3: CASSPRTRNTEAFF. CDR3 coding DNA: TGCGCCAGCAGCCCCCGGACAAGGAACACTGAAGCTTTCTTT.

V gene TRBV28 combines with J gene TRBJ1-4; D is perhaps TRBD1 (5 bases). Germline CDR1 and CDR2: MDHEN and SYDVKM. CDR3 size: 16 residues. Trimming stripped 6 bases from V and 7 bases from J, with 21 bases between. Written as DNA, the CDR3 is TGTGCCAGCAGGATGGACCGCACAGGACGCCCTGAAAAACTGTTTTTT. This codes for CASRMDRTGRPEKLFF.

This clone appeared once. The chain is built from TRBV6-5 and TRBJ2-2, with 7 bases identical to TRBD1. The V and J ends lost 0 bases and 1 base, in that order; junction bases with no gene match: 2. Germline loops: CDR1 MNHEY, CDR2 SVGAGI. The CDR3 consists of 16 residues. The CDR3 nucleotides read TGTGCCAGCAGTTACTCCCACAGGGGGAACACCGGGGAGCTGTTTTTT. This gives the protein CASSYSHRGNTGELFF.

The chain joins TRBV19 to TRBJ1-1, with D maybe TRBD1 (6 bases). The CDR3 loop spans 16 amino acids. V shed 3 bases and J shed 2 bases, with 16 bases lying between them. The germline V gene has CDR1 LNHDA and CDR2 SQIVND (reference sequence). This CDR3 reads CASSIGGARGNTEAFF. In DNA, the CDR3 is TGTGCCAGTAGTATCGGGGGGGCGAGGGGCAACACTGAAGCTTTCTTT.

The sample holds a few counts of this clone. This chain joins TRBV28 and TRBJ2-7, with TRBD2 matching over 13 bases. The germline V gene has CDR1 MDHEN and CDR2 SYDVKM. CDR3 length equals 14 residues. The J segment lost 7 bases and the V segment lost 5 bases, leaving 5 bases of the junction unmatched. DNA for the CDR3: TGTGCCAGCAGTCCCGGACTAGCGGGAGCTGAGCAGTACTTC. Residues: CASSPGLAGAEQYF.